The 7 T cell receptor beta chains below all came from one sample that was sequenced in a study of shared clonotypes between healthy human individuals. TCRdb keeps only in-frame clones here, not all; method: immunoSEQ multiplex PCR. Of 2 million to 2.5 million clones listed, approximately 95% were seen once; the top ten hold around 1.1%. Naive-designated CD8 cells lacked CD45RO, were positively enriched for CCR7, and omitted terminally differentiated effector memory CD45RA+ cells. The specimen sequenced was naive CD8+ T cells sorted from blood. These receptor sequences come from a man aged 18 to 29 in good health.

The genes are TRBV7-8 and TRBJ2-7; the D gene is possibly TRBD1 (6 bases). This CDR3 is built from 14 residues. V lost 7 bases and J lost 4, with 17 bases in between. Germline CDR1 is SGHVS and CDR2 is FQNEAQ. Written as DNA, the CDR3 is TGTGCCAGCACCTCAGCCTGGACAGCTTACGAGCAGTACTTC. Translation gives CASTSAWTAYEQYF.

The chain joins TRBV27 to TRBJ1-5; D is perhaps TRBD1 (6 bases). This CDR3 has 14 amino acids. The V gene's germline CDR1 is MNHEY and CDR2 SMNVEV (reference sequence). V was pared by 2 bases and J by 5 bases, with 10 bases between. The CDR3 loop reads CASSLVGGDQPQHF. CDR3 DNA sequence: TGTGCCAGCAGTTTAGTAGGGGGAGATCAGCCCCAGCATTTT.

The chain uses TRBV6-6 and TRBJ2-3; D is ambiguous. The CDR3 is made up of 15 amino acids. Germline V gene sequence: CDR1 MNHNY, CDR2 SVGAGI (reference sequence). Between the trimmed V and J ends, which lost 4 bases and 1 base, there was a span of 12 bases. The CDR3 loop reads CASSWTQEGTDTQYF. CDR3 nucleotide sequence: TGTGCCAGCAGTTGGACCCAAGAGGGCACAGATACGCAGTATTTT.

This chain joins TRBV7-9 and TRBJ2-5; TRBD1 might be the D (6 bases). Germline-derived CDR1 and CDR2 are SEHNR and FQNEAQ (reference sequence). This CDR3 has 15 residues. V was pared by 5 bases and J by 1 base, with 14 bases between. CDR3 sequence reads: CASSLNRQAQETQYF. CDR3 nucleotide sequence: TGTGCCAGCAGCCTAAACCGACAGGCCCAAGAGACCCAGTACTTC.

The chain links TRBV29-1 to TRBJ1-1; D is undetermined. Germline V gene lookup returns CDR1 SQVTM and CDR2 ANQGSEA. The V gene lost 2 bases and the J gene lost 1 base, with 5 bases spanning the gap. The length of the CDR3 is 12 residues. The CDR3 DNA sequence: TGCAGCGTTGAATGGAGGAACACTGAAGCTTTCTTT. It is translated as CSVEWRNTEAFF.

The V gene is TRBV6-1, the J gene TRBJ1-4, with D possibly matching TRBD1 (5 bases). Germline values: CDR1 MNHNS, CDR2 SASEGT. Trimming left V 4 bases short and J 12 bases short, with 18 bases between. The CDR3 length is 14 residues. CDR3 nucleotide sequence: TGTGCCAGCAGTGGTATCTGGGGCGACGTGGAACTGTTTTTT. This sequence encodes CASSGIWGDVELFF.

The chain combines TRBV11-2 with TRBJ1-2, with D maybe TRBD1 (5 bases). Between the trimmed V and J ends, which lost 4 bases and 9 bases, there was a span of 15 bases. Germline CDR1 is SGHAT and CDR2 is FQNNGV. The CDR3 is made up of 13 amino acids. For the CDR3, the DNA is TGTGCCAGCAGCTCCCCTCCAGGGTCAAGCTACACCTTC. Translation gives CASSSPPGSSYTF. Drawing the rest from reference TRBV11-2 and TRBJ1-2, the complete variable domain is EAGVAQSPRYKIIEKRQSVAFWCNPISGHATLYWYQQILGQGPKLLIQFQNNGVVDDSQLPKDRFSAERLKGVDSTLKIQPAKLEDSAVYLCASSSPPGSSYTFGSGTRLTVV.